One and the same sample provided the 5 T cell receptor beta chains below, sequenced in a study of T-cell reconstitution after alpha-beta-depleted transplantation in children. The TCRbeta library incorporated unique molecular identifiers. One entry per CDR3 protein, called by TCRdb with MiXCR from the PCR reads. This repertoire shows roughly 570,000 distinct CDR3 sequences, 27% found once; its top ten account for 35% to 40%. Sample: PBMCs, taken before TCRalphabeta/CD19-depleted stem cell transplant. All receptors come from a boy under three years old with Wiskott-Aldrich syndrome, due to receive a stem cell transplant.

This clonotype appeared a few times. The rearrangement links TRBV29-1 to TRBJ1-4; no definite D call. CDR1 and CDR2 (germline): SQVTM, ANQGSEA. The CDR3 sequence is 12 residues long. Trimming left V 7 bases short and J 8 bases short, with 14 bases between. CDR3 in DNA: TGCAGCGCAGGAAGACAAGGCGAAAAACTGTTTTTT. It encodes CSAGRQGEKLFF.

The V and J genes are TRBV4-1 and TRBJ1-6; D remains unclear. Germline CDR1 reads MGHRA; CDR2 reads YSYEKL. This CDR3 has 15 amino acids. The V end was cut by 1 base, the J end by 7 bases, with 11 bases between. The CDR3 bases are TGCGCCAGCAGCCAAGCTCGAGGGAGCAATTCACCCCTCCACTTT. Encoded protein: CASSQARGSNSPLHF.

This clonotype occurred a few times. The rearrangement links TRBV5-1 to TRBJ2-3; TRBD1 might be the D (5 bases). Germline values: CDR1 SGHRS, CDR2 YFSETQ. The V and J ends lost 4 bases and 2 bases respectively, with 11 bases between them. This CDR3 spans 14 amino acids. The CDR3 reads CASSVGHPTDTQYF. Written as DNA, the CDR3 is TGCGCCAGCAGCGTCGGACACCCCACAGATACGCAGTATTTT.

The gene calls are TRBV7-9 and TRBJ1-4, with 8 bases aligning to TRBD1. CDR1 SEHNR and CDR2 FQNEAQ come from the germline V gene (reference sequence). The CDR3 covers 17 residues. The junction had 10 bases not matched to a gene; V was cut back by 2 bases and J by 5 bases. The CDR3 DNA is TGTGCCAGCAGCTTAACTTCCCCGACAGGGGAGAATGAAAAACTGTTTTTT. It yields the protein CASSLTSPTGENEKLFF.

The rearrangement uses TRBV7-9 and TRBJ2-2; D not resolved. Trimming took 0 bases from V and 6 from J, leaving 5 bases between them. This CDR3 spans 13 amino acids. CDR1 and CDR2 (germline): SEHNR, FQNEAQ (reference sequence). The chain's CDR3 is CASSLAPAGELFF. The CDR3 DNA reads as TGTGCCAGCAGCTTAGCGCCAGCCGGGGAGCTGTTTTTT. Based on the CDR3 plus reference TRBV7-9 and TRBJ2-2, the full variable domain is DTGVSQNPRHKITKRGQNVTFRCDPISEHNRLYWYRQTLGQGPEFLTYFQNEAQLEKSRLLSDRFSAERPKGSFSTLEIQRTEQGDSAMYLCASSLAPAGELFFGEGSRLTVL.